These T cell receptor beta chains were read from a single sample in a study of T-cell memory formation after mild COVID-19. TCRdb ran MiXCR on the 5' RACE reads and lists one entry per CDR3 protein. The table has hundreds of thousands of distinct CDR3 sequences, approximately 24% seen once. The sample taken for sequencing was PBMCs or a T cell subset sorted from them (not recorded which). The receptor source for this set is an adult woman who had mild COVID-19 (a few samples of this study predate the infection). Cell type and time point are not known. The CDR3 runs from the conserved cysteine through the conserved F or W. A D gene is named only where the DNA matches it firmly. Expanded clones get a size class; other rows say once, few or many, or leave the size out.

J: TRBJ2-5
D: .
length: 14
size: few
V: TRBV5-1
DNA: TGCGCCAGCAGCTTGGAGGGCAGGGAGGAGACCCAGTACTTC
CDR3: CASSLEGREETQYF

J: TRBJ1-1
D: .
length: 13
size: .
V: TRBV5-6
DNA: TGTGCCAGCAGCCTACAGGGTCCATATGAAGCTTTCTTT
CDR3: CASSLQGPYEAFF

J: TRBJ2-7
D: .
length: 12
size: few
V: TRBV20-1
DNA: TGCAGTGCTAGAGGGCAGTTCTACGAGCAGTACTTC
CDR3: CSARGQFYEQYF

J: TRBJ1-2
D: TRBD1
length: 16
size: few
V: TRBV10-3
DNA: TGTGCCATCAGTGAGCTAGGGACAGGGGGCGTCGGCGGCTACACCTTC
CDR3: CAISELGTGGVGGYTF

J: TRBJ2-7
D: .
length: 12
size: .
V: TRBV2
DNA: TGTGCCAGCAGTGATGTGGCGGCTAAGGGGGAGTTC
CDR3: CASSDVAAKGEF

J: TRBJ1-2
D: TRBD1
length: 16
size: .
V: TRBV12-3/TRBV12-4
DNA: TGTGCCAGCAGTTTAGATGGGACAGGGGCGGACTATGGCTACACCTTC
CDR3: CASSLDGTGADYGYTF

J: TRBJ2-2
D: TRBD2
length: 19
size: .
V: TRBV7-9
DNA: TGTGCCAGCAGCATCGGACTAGCGGGGTTCAGCCTGAACACCGGGGAGCTGTTTTTT
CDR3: CASSIGLAGFSLNTGELFF

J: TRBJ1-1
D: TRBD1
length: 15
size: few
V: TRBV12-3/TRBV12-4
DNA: TGTGCCAGCAGTCTCCGACAGGGTTCGAACACTGAAGCTTTCTTT
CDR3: CASSLRQGSNTEAFF

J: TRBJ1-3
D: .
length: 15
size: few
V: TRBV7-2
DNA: TGTGCCAGCAGCTCGGACAGCCTCTCTGGAAACACCATATATTTT
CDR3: CASSSDSLSGNTIYF

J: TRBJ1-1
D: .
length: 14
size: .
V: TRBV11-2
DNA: TGTGCCAGCAGCTTGGGGTCCGGGCAGCTTGAAGCTTTCTTT
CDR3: CASSLGSGQLEAFF

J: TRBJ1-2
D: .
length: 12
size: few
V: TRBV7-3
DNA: TGTGCCAGCAGCTTACTCAACTATGGCTACACCTTC
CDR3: CASSLLNYGYTF